The TCR beta chain under discussion was sequenced for a study of T cell changes during pregnancy in multiple sclerosis. The germline V gene has CDR1 SNHLY and CDR2 FYNNEI. This CDR3 has 16 amino acids. V shed 8 bases and J 0 bases; nucleotides not matched to a gene: 10. Sequencing used immunoSEQ multiplex PCR; TCRdb keeps in-frame clones, though not all of them. The table shows about 47,000 clones, with 75% to 90% occurring only once. The rearrangement joins TRBV2 to TRBJ2-3; the match to TRBD2 covers 8 bases. The receptor's source is a female donor with multiple sclerosis, enrolled in a pregnancy study. The sample in question was CD8+ T cells from peripheral blood mononuclear cells, obtained in the second trimester of pregnancy. The CDR3 DNA reads TGTGCCAGCCGATTCTTACTAGCGGAGAGCACAGATACGCAGTATTTT. Translated: CASRFLLAESTDTQYF.